A single sample is the source of the 20 T cell receptor beta chains below, sequenced in a study of blood T cells in healthy people across ages (dated by TCRdb to between 2014 and 2017). Library construction relied on 5' RACE. These reads were obtained on an Illumina HiSeq 2500. A second PCR of roughly 7 to 11 cycles was run with a J-beta primer mix and a sample-barcoded 5' primer. The raw public reads went through TCRdb reprocessing: fastp at Q25, MiXCR clone calling, in-frame beta chains kept. When rows share a CDR3 protein, they turn into one entry using the most common DNA and genes. This sample gives 800,000 or so distinct CDR3 sequences in total; around 45% of them show up just once. Of the sample, 15% to 20% falls within the top ten clones. The sequenced sample was blood. These receptors originate from a man older than 75 in good health.

This clonotype was seen more than once but under ten times. A much larger clone lies a single base off, so this may be a read error. The CDR3 sequence is CASSFSGDANYGYTF. Written as DNA, the CDR3 is TGTGCCAGCAGCTTCTCCGGGGACGCGAACTATGGCTACACCTTC. V and J are TRBV5-4 and TRBJ1-2; maybe TRBD1 (5 bases). The V end lost 2 bases, the J end lost 2 bases, and 13 bases lay between the germline ends. CDR1 and CDR2 (germline): SGHNT, YYREEE (reference sequence). The CDR3 contains 15 residues. Filled out from reference TRBV5-4 and TRBJ1-2, the complete variable domain reads ETGVTQSPTHLIKTRGQQVTLRCSSQSGHNTVSWYQQALGQGPQFIFQYYREEENGRGNFPPRFSGLQFPNYSSELNVNALELDDSALYLCASSFSGDANYGYTFGSGTRLTVV.

This chain connects TRBV20-1 to TRBJ2-5; possibly TRBD1 or TRBD2 for D (5 bases each). Trimming stripped 0 bases from V and 5 bases from J, with 13 bases between. Germline-derived CDR1 and CDR2 are DFQATT and SNEGSKA (reference sequence). The CDR3 extends over 14 amino acids. CDR3 in amino acids: CSARDRDRRETQYF. The CDR3, as DNA: TGCAGTGCTAGAGACAGGGACCGACGGGAGACCCAGTACTTC.

The chain joins TRBV28 to TRBJ2-5; TRBD2 might be the D (5 bases). The CDR3 contains 15 residues. From germline, CDR1 is MDHEN and CDR2 SYDVKM. The V and J ends lost 7 bases and 11 bases respectively, with 26 bases between them. The DNA for the CDR3 is TGTGCCAGCACCCTCTCACAGCCCCCACTCGGGGAGCAGTACTTC. Residues: CASTLSQPPLGEQYF.

This clonotype was seen a few times. The V call is TRBV20-1, the J call TRBJ2-7; 11 nucleotides agree with TRBD2. The CDR3 runs to 14 residues. Trimming took 2 bases from V and 7 from J; bases not matched to a gene: 7. Germline V lookup: CDR1 DFQATT, CDR2 SNEGSKA (reference sequence). DNA for the CDR3: TGCAGTGCTAGACTTAGCGGGAGGGCCGAAGAGCAGTACTTC. This encodes CSARLSGRAEEQYF.

The chain links TRBV12-3 or TRBV12-4 to TRBJ2-1, with D maybe TRBD1 (6 bases). This CDR3 contains 14 residues. V was shortened by 4 bases and J by 9 bases, with 16 bases between the two germline ends. CDR3 residues: CASSSRGITSEQFF. Here the CDR3 DNA reads TGTGCCAGCAGTTCCAGGGGAATTACAAGTGAGCAGTTCTTC.

The J gene is TRBJ2-7, the V gene TRBV10-3; 7 bases agree with TRBD2. This CDR3 contains 11 residues. The ends lost 7 bases at V and 7 bases at J; junction bases unmatched: 4. The germline V gene encodes CDR1 ENHRY and CDR2 SYGVKD. The CDR3 loop is CAITAGVEQYF. CDR3 nucleotides: TGTGCCATCACCGCGGGAGTTGAGCAGTACTTC.

The rearrangement joins TRBV2 to TRBJ2-3, with TRBD2 matching 10 bases. Germline loops: CDR1 SNHLY, CDR2 FYNNEI. CDR3 length: 15 residues. Trimming removed 7 bases from V and 4 bases from J; junction bases left unmatched: 8. CDR3 sequence reads: CASTKLAGYPDTQYF. CDR3 in DNA: TGTGCCAGCACCAAACTAGCGGGATACCCAGATACGCAGTATTTT. Drawing the rest from reference TRBV2 and TRBJ2-3, the complete variable domain is EPEVTQTPSHQVTQMGQEVILRCVPISNHLYFYWYRQILGQKVEFLVSFYNNEISEKSEIFDDQFSVERPDGSNFTLKIRSTKLEDSAMYFCASTKLAGYPDTQYFGPGTRLTVL.

V usage is TRBV29-1 and J usage is TRBJ2-2, with TRBD1 matching 10 bases. CDR3 length: 14 residues. The V gene's germline CDR1 is SQVTM and CDR2 ANQGSEA. The J segment lost 4 bases and the V segment lost 5 bases, leaving 4 bases of the junction unmatched. The CDR3 DNA is TGCAGCGTTCCCGGGACAGGGGCCACCGGGGAGCTGTTTTTT. This sequence encodes CSVPGTGATGELFF.

This clonotype was observed at least ten times. The J gene is TRBJ2-1, the V gene TRBV7-2; 12 bases agree with TRBD2. The V gene end was trimmed by 4 bases and the J gene end by 3 bases; junction bases not matched to a gene: 1. The CDR3 has 15 amino acids. Germline V gene sequence: CDR1 SGHTA, CDR2 FQGNSA. In DNA, the CDR3 is TGTGCCAGCAGCTGGACTAGCGGGAACTACAATGAGCAGTTCTTC. It codes for CASSWTSGNYNEQFF.

To note about this clonotype: One end of the junction is discordant with germline, which a read error may explain. CDR3 in amino acids: CASSQIVEESQYF. In nucleotides, the CDR3 is TGTGCCAGCAGCCAGATAGTGGAAGAGTCCCAGTACTTC. The chain combines TRBV4-2 with TRBJ2-5; D not resolved. The CDR3 runs 13 residues. The V gene's germline CDR1 is LGHNA and CDR2 YNFKEQ.

The V call is TRBV3-1, the J call TRBJ2-7; 8 bases agree with TRBD1. Judging by the DNA end, TRBJ2-5 fits better; the J call may be wrong. The CDR3 contains 15 residues. The germline V gene has CDR1 LGHDT and CDR2 YNNKEL (reference sequence). DNA for the CDR3: TGTGCCAGCAGCCAAACCCGGCAGGGGGCGGGGACCCAGTACTTC. Its translation: CASSQTRQGAGTQYF.

This chain joins TRBV20-1 and TRBJ2-2, with a possible D match to TRBD2 (6 bases). CDR3 length: 15 residues. V was clipped by 5 bases and J by 5 bases, with 18 bases between them. From germline, CDR1 is DFQATT and CDR2 SNEGSKA (reference sequence). In DNA form, the CDR3 reads TGCAGTGCTCCTGGACCGGGACTCCGGACCGGGGAGCTGTTTTTT. Translation: CSAPGPGLRTGELFF.

This chain uses TRBV2 with TRBJ2-6, with 9 bases aligning to TRBD1. This CDR3 contains 16 residues. Germline CDR1 reads SNHLY; CDR2 reads FYNNEI. J gave up 1 base and V 10 bases, and 8 bases lay outside the gene matches. The CDR3 is CANTGTGYSGANVLTF. The CDR3 DNA reads TGTGCCAATACCGGGACAGGGTATTCTGGGGCCAACGTCCTGACTTTC. The complete variable domain, with remaining parts taken from reference TRBV2 and TRBJ2-6, reads EPEVTQTPSHQVTQMGQEVILRCVPISNHLYFYWYRQILGQKVEFLVSFYNNEISEKSEIFDDQFSVERPDGSNFTLKIRSTKLEDSAMYFCANTGTGYSGANVLTFGAGSRLTVL.

There are a few counts of this clonotype. The chain combines TRBV5-1 with TRBJ2-7; D gene unclear. Between the trimmed V and J ends, which lost 5 bases and 3 bases, there was a span of 9 bases. Germline CDR1 and CDR2: SGHRS and YFSETQ. The CDR3 is made up of 12 amino acids. The CDR3 nucleotides read TGCGCCAGCAGGGAAGGGAACTACGAGCAGTACTTC. As protein: CASREGNYEQYF.

The chain links TRBV28 to TRBJ1-1; D remains ambiguous. The CDR3 is made up of 16 amino acids. Germline CDR1 reads MDHEN; CDR2 reads SYDVKM. V was cut by 5 bases and J by 0 bases, with 16 bases left in between. Here the CDR3 reads CASSPLLADMNTEAFF. CDR3 DNA sequence: TGTGCCAGCAGTCCCCTCCTGGCCGACATGAACACTGAAGCTTTCTTT.

The chain joins TRBV5-1 to TRBJ1-5; unclear D gene. V lost 0 bases to trimming and J lost 2 bases, with 9 bases between them. Germline CDR1 is SGHRS and CDR2 is YFSETQ. This CDR3 has 15 residues. CDR3 in amino acids: CASSLGETGNQPQHF. The CDR3 nucleotides are TGCGCCAGCAGCTTGGGGGAGACGGGCAATCAGCCCCAGCATTTT.

The chain combines TRBV24-1 with TRBJ2-1; D could derive from TRBD1 or TRBD2 (5 bases each). Germline CDR1 is KGHDR and CDR2 is SFDVKD. V was trimmed by 0 bases and J by 9 bases, leaving 8 bases between them. The CDR3 has 13 residues. As DNA, the CDR3 is TGTGCCACCAGTGATTTGCGAGGGGTTGAGCAGTTCTTC. Amino acid sequence: CATSDLRGVEQFF.

There are a few counts of this clonotype. V usage is TRBV7-3 and J usage is TRBJ2-1, with 9 bases identical to TRBD1. Germline loops: CDR1 SGHTA, CDR2 FQGTGA. The V segment lost 6 bases and the J segment 4 bases; nucleotides outside the gene matches: 7. CDR3 length: 15 amino acids. For the CDR3, the DNA is TGTGCCAGCAGTTACGACAGGGGGGGATACAATGAGCAGTTCTTC. It codes for CASSYDRGGYNEQFF.

V usage is TRBV7-3 and J usage is TRBJ1-2, with 10 bases fitting TRBD1. Germline CDR1 SGHTA, CDR2 FQGTGA. The CDR3 extends over 14 amino acids. Trimming at V came to 4 bases and at J to 7 bases, leaving 6 bases not matched to a gene. CDR3 nucleotide sequence: TGTGCCAGCAGCTCCGGGACAGGGGATATTGGCTACACCTTC. Amino acid sequence: CASSSGTGDIGYTF.

This clonotype showed up just once. The chain couples TRBV7-2 to TRBJ2-5; 9 bases match TRBD1. The CDR3 sequence is 14 residues long. Germline values: CDR1 SGHTA, CDR2 FQGNSA. The V gene end was trimmed by 1 base and the J gene end by 7 bases; junction bases not matched to a gene: 4. The DNA of the CDR3 is TGTGCCAGCAGCTTAGGGACAGGGGCGCGGACCCAGTACTTC. This translates into CASSLGTGARTQYF.